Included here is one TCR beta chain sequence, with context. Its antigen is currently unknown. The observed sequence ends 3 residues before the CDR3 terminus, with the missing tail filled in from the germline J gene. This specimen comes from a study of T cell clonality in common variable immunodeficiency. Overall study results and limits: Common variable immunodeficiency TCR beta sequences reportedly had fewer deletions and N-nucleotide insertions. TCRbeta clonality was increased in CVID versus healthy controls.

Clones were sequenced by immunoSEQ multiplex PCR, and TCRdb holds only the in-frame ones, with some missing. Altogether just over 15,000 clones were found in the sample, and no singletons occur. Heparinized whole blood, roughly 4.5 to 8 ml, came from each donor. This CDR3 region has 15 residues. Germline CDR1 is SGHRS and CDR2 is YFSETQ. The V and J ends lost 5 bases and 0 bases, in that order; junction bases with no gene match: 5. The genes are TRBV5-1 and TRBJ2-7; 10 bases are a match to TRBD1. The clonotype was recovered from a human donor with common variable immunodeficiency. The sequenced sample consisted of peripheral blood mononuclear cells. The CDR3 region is CASRTGQGSSYEQYF. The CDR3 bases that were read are TGCGCCAGCAGAACGGGACAGGGGAGCTCCTACGAG.